The 17 T cell receptor beta chains listed next were all sequenced from one sample in a study of CXCR3-negative and CXCR3-positive naive CD8 T cells. UMI-labeled 5' RACE TRB cDNA libraries were prepared from the cells. TCRdb re-called the 5' RACE reads and shows each CDR3 protein once, DNA omitted. Here the sample table reports approximately 56,000 distinct CDR3 sequences. What was sequenced was memory CD8+ T cells from blood. The receptors originated from a human donor in good health. Some clones in this sample may be carry-over from other donors' samples.

This rearrangement joins TRBV7-8 to TRBJ2-5. CDR3 length equals 17 residues. Germline CDR1 and CDR2: SGHVS and FQNEAQ. The CDR3: CASSFLVTFPNQETQYF.

The chain links TRBV29-1 to TRBJ2-1; TCRdb reports TRBD1, a call that lacks DNA to check it against. Germline V gene lookup returns CDR1 SQVTM and CDR2 ANQGSEA. The CDR3 is made up of 12 amino acids. The CDR3 loop reads CSVAASGNEQFF.

The genes are TRBV5-5 and TRBJ2-5; TCRdb reports TRBD1, a call that lacks DNA to check it against. The CDR3 spans 15 residues. Germline values: CDR1 SGHKS, CDR2 YYEKEE (reference sequence). CDR3 in amino acids: CASSQGILVEETQYF.

The J gene is TRBJ2-2, the V gene TRBV12-5; TCRdb names TRBD1, which stays unverified in the absence of DNA. The CDR3 is made up of 17 amino acids. Germline V gene sequence: CDR1 LGHNT, CDR2 FRNRAP. CDR3 loop: CASGYALRVENTGELFF.

V usage is TRBV24-1 and J usage is TRBJ2-7; TCRdb calls TRBD1, which cannot be checked without DNA. The CDR3 has 15 amino acids. Germline V lookup: CDR1 KGHDR, CDR2 SFDVKD. The CDR3 protein is CATSPRTGGAYEQYF.

The chain joins TRBV28 to TRBJ2-7. The germline CDR1 and CDR2 sequences are MDHEN and SYDVKM. The CDR3 has 11 residues. CDR3 residues: CASSFSREQYF.

This sequence joins TRBV27 and TRBJ2-1. Germline V lookup: CDR1 MNHEY, CDR2 SMNVEV (reference sequence). This CDR3 region has 11 residues. CDR3 sequence: CASSLGSQQFF.

The chain links TRBV12-3 or TRBV12-4 to TRBJ2-3; lacking DNA, the TRBD1 call made by TCRdb goes unchecked. The CDR3 covers 15 residues. CDR3 sequence reads: CASSPRGSSTDTQYF.

This clonotype is identified as medium-sized from frequency. The V and J genes are TRBV13 and TRBJ2-7. This CDR3 is built from 12 residues. Germline CDR1 reads PRHDT; CDR2 reads FYEKMQ (reference sequence). The CDR3 loop reads CASSQSSYEQYF.

V is TRBV7-2 and J is TRBJ2-1; TCRdb's D gene call, TRBD1, goes unchecked for lack of DNA. Per the germline V gene, CDR1 is SGHTA and CDR2 is FQGNSA. This CDR3 has 16 amino acids. The CDR3 here is CASSPTIRDSQNEQFF.

The rearrangement links TRBV29-1 to TRBJ2-2; TCRdb returns TRBD1, unconfirmable since there is no DNA. Per the germline V gene, CDR1 is SQVTM and CDR2 is ANQGSEA. CDR3 length: 16 residues. The chain's CDR3 is CSVSFGRGENTGELFF.

The chain has TRBV25-1 and TRBJ2-3. In germline, CDR1 is MGHDK, CDR2 SYGVNS. The CDR3 covers 16 residues. The CDR3 is CASSEIRGPNTDTQYF.

The rearrangement uses TRBV27 and TRBJ2-3. This CDR3 comprises 13 residues. CDR1 and CDR2 from the germline V gene are MNHEY and SMNVEV (reference sequence). The CDR3 loop is CASSPKYTDTQYF.

The chain uses TRBV6-1 and TRBJ2-5; the TCRdb D gene call, TRBD1, has no DNA to confirm it. CDR3 size: 14 residues. CDR1 MNHNS and CDR2 SASEGT come from the germline V gene. The CDR3 is CASRPGGEEETQYF.

The chain carries TRBV29-1 and TRBJ2-1; TCRdb's D gene call, TRBD1, goes unchecked for lack of DNA. The CDR3 has 13 residues. Germline V gene sequence: CDR1 SQVTM, CDR2 ANQGSEA. The CDR3 is CSVRGWGDNEQFF.

This chain connects TRBV28 to TRBJ2-1; checking the TCRdb D call of TRBD1 is not possible without DNA. Germline CDR1 MDHEN, CDR2 SYDVKM. CDR3 size: 15 residues. The CDR3 sequence: CASSFRGLGDGEQFF. Drawing the rest from reference TRBV28 and TRBJ2-1, the complete variable domain is DVKVTQSSRYLVKRTGEKVFLECVQDMDHENMFWYRQDPGLGLRLIYFSYDVKMKEKGDIPEGYSVSREKKERFSLILESASTNQTSMYLCASSFRGLGDGEQFFGPGTRLTVL.

This chain's CDR3 is CASTPPRGPLHF. The rearrangement joins TRBV28 to TRBJ1-6; TCRdb's D call of TRBD1 is untestable without DNA. There are 12 residues in the CDR3. CDR1 is MDHEN and CDR2 is SYDVKM in the germline V gene.